A single sample gave rise to the 13 T cell receptor beta chains below, sequenced in a study of cytomegalovirus exposure and HLA in healthy donors. PCR used 60 Vbeta primers and 13 Jbeta primers. Sequencing was performed with immunoSEQ multiplex PCR; in TCRdb, only in-frame clones are kept and a portion is missing. Of nearly 110,000 clones in the sample, over 70% were seen once. The specimen was PBMCs. Receptors originate from a man aged 25 to 40 in good health and CMV-seronegative.

This rearrangement joins TRBV7-8 to TRBJ2-3, with 10 nucleotides matching TRBD2. Germline V CDR1 and CDR2: SGHVS, FQNEAQ. The V and J ends lost 5 bases and 5 bases, in that order; junction bases with no gene match: 7. The CDR3 covers 15 residues. The CDR3 nucleotides are TGTGCCAGCAGCCTAAGCGGGGGGGCCGGAGATACGCAGTATTTT. Protein: CASSLSGGAGDTQYF.

A few counts support this clone. The chain couples TRBV19 to TRBJ2-2; 9 nucleotides align to TRBD2. The CDR3 contains 15 residues. From germline, CDR1 is LNHDA and CDR2 SQIVND (reference sequence). Trimming cost V 5 bases and J 6 bases; bases outside gene matches: 7. The CDR3 sequence: CASSVPAGGSGELFF. The CDR3 nucleotides read TGTGCCAGTAGTGTCCCAGCGGGGGGATCCGGGGAGCTGTTTTTT. Filled out from reference TRBV19 and TRBJ2-2, the complete variable domain reads DGGITQSPKYLFRKEGQNVTLSCEQNLNHDAMYWYRQDPGQGLRLIYYSQIVNDFQKGDIAEGYSVSREKKESFPLTVTSAQKNPTAFYLCASSVPAGGSGELFFGEGSRLTVL.

The chain recombines TRBV6-5 with TRBJ2-7; tentative D call: TRBD1 (5 bases). The germline V and J ends were trimmed by 0 bases and 3 bases, with 9 bases remaining between them. The CDR3 loop spans 14 amino acids. The germline V gene has CDR1 MNHEY and CDR2 SVGAGI. CDR3 nucleotides: TGTGCCAGCAGTTACTCAAGGGGTTACTACGAGCAGTACTTC. It translates to CASSYSRGYYEQYF.

This chain uses TRBV5-6 with TRBJ1-2; maybe TRBD1 (6 bases). The CDR3 is 13 residues long. Trimming stripped 3 bases from V and 4 bases from J, with 10 bases between. Germline V CDR1 and CDR2: SGHDT, YYEEEE. DNA for the CDR3: TGTGCCAGCAGCTCGGACAGATTCTATGGCTACACCTTC. Protein product: CASSSDRFYGYTF.

Only a few counts were recorded for this clone. The chain is built from TRBV5-1 and TRBJ1-2; no definite D call. The CDR3 covers 12 residues. The germline CDR1 and CDR2 sequences are SGHRS and YFSETQ. Trimming stripped 2 bases from V and 10 bases from J, with 12 bases between. CDR3 DNA sequence: TGCGCCAGCAGCTTCACAGAGTTAGACTACACCTTC. Translated: CASSFTELDYTF.

This clone was picked up a small number of times. The chain combines TRBV6-1 with TRBJ1-5, with TRBD1 as a possible D gene (6 bases). Germline CDR1 MNHNS, CDR2 SASEGT. The CDR3 contains 16 residues. The V end was cut by 1 base, the J end by 4 bases, with 14 bases between. This CDR3 is CASSEENPRGNQPQHF. CDR3 DNA: TGTGCCAGCAGTGAAGAGAACCCGAGGGGGAATCAGCCCCAGCATTTT.

The chain uses TRBV4-1 and TRBJ1-1; 8 bases fit TRBD1. CDR3 length equals 13 residues. Germline V gene data show CDR1 as MGHRA and CDR2 as YSYEKL. The V segment lost 8 bases and the J segment 5 bases; nucleotides outside the gene matches: 7. The CDR3 loop is CASGYRGKTEAFF. The CDR3 DNA sequence: TGCGCCAGCGGATACAGGGGGAAAACTGAAGCTTTCTTT.

This rearrangement joins TRBV11-1 to TRBJ2-5; D uncertain. Trimming removed 5 bases from V and 0 bases from J, with 16 bases in between. Germline-derived CDR1 and CDR2 are SGHAT and FQDESV (reference sequence). The CDR3 sequence is 16 residues long. CDR3 in amino acids: CASSAILYAHQETQYF. CDR3 bases: TGTGCCAGCAGCGCGATACTATACGCACACCAAGAGACCCAGTACTTC. Drawing the rest from reference TRBV11-1 and TRBJ2-5, the complete variable domain is EAEVAQSPRYKITEKSQAVAFWCDPISGHATLYWYRQILGQGPELLVQFQDESVVDDSQLPKDRFSAERLKGVDSTLKIQPAELGDSAMYLCASSAILYAHQETQYFGPGTRLLVL.

This clone was picked up a small number of times. CDR3 coding DNA: TGTGCCAGCAGCGTAGATTCGGAGGGGGCTAGCACAGATACGCAGTATTTT. It translates to CASSVDSEGASTDTQYF. The V and J genes are TRBV9 and TRBJ2-3, with a tentative D call TRBD1 (7 bases). Germline V lookup: CDR1 SGDLS, CDR2 YYNGEE. V gave up 0 bases and J gave up 0 bases, with 14 bases separating them. The CDR3 covers 17 residues.

The rearrangement links TRBV5-4 to TRBJ2-2; 15 bases are shared with TRBD2. J gave up 1 base and V 4 bases, and 2 bases lay outside the gene matches. CDR3 length: 17 residues. Germline CDR1 is SGHNT and CDR2 is YYREEE (reference sequence). CDR3 protein: CASSPGLAGGNTGELFF. DNA for the CDR3: TGTGCCAGCAGCCCGGGACTAGCGGGAGGGAACACCGGGGAGCTGTTTTTT.

The V and J genes are TRBV23-1 and TRBJ1-5, with D possibly being TRBD1 (6 bases). TRBV23-1 is sorted into the ORF group, with uncertain function. The CDR3 is 16 amino acids. V was clipped by 1 base and J by 0 bases, with 10 bases between them. The CDR3 coding sequence is TGCGCCAGCAGTCAATACAGGGTGAATAGCAATCAGCCCCAGCATTTT. Amino acid sequence: CASSQYRVNSNQPQHF.

The rearrangement links TRBV28 to TRBJ2-5; a possible D gene is TRBD1 (6 bases). This CDR3 has 15 amino acids. V shed 5 bases and J shed 1 base, with 14 bases lying between them. The germline V gene has CDR1 MDHEN and CDR2 SYDVKM. The CDR3 nucleotides read TGTGCCAGCAGTCGCTCGCTGGACAGCCAAGAGACCCAGTACTTC. This gives the protein CASSRSLDSQETQYF.

The chain joins TRBV7-6 to TRBJ1-5; D not resolved. This CDR3 region has 14 residues. Trimming took 5 bases from V and 5 from J, leaving 13 bases between them. Germline CDR1 reads SGHVS; CDR2 reads FNYEAQ. CDR3 loop: CASSPGGEDQPQHF. The CDR3 DNA reads as TGTGCCAGCAGCCCCGGCGGCGAGGATCAGCCCCAGCATTTT.